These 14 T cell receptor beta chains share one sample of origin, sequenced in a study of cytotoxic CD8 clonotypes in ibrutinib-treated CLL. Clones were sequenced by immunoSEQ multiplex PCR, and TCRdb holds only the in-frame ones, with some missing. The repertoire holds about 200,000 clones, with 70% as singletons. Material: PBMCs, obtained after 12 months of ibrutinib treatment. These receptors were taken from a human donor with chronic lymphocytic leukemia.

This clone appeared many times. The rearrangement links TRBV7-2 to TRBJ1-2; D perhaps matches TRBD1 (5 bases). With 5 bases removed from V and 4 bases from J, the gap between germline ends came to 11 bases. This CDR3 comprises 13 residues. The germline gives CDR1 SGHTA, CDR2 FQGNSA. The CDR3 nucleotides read TGTGCCAGCAGCCAACGGGGCAGCTATGGCTACACCTTC. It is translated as CASSQRGSYGYTF.

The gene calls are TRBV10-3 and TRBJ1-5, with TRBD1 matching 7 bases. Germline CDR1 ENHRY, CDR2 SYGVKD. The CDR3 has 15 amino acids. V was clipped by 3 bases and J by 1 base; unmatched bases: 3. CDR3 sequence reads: CAISDRQGSNQPQHF. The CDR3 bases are TGTGCCATCAGTGATCGACAGGGAAGCAATCAGCCCCAGCATTTT.

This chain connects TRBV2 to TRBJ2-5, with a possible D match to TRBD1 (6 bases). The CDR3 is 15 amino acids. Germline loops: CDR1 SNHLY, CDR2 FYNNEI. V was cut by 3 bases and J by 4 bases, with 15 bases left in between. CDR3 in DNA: TGTGCCAGCAGTGACCAGGGGCTGATGGGAGAGACCCAGTACTTC. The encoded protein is CASSDQGLMGETQYF.

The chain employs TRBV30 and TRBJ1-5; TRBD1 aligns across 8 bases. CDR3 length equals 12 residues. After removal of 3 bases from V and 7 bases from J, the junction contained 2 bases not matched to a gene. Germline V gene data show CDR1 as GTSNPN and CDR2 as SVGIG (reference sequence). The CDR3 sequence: CAWRDRVQPQHF. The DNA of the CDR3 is TGTGCCTGGAGGGACAGGGTACAGCCCCAGCATTTT.

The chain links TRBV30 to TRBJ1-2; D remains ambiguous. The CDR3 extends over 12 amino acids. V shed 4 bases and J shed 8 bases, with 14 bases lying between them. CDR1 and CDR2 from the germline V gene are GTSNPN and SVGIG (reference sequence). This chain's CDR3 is CAWKYTSGGYTF. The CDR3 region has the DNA TGTGCCTGGAAGTACACCAGCGGCGGCTACACCTTC.

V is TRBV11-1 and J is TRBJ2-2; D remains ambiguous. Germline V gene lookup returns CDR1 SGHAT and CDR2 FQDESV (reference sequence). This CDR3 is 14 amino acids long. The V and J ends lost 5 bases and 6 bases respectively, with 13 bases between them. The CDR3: CASSPRVRPGELFF. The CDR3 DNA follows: TGTGCCAGCAGCCCTAGGGTGAGGCCCGGGGAGCTGTTTTTT.

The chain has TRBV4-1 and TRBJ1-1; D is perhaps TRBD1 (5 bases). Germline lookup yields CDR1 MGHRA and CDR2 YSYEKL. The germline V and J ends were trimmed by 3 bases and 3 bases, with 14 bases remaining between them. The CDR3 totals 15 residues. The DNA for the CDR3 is TGCGCCAGCAGCCATCGAACGGGGGTTTACACTGAAGCTTTCTTT. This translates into CASSHRTGVYTEAFF.

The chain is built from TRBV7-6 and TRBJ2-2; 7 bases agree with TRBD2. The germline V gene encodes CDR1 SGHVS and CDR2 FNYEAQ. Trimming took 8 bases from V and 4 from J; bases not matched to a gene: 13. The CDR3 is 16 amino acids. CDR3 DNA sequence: TGTGCCAGCGGATCGGGACTACATCCCAGCACCGGGGAGCTGTTTTTT. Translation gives CASGSGLHPSTGELFF. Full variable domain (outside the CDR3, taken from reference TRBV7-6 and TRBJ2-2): GAGVSQSPRYKVTKRGQDVALRCDPISGHVSLYWYRQALGQGPEFLTYFNYEAQQDKSGLPNDRFSAERPEGSISTLTIQRTEQRDSAMYRCASGSGLHPSTGELFFGEGSRLTVL.

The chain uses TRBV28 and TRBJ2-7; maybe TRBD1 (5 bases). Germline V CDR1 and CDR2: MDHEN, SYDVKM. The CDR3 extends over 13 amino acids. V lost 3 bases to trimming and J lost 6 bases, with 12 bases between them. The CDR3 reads CASSLGRVAEQYF. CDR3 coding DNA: TGTGCCAGCAGTTTGGGCAGGGTGGCCGAGCAGTACTTC.

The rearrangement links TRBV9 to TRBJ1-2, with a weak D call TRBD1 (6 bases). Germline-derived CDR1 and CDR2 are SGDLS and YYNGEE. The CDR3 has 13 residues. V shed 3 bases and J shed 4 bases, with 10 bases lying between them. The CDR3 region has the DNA TGTGCCAGCAGCGAACCAGGGGCCTATGGCTACACCTTC. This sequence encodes CASSEPGAYGYTF.

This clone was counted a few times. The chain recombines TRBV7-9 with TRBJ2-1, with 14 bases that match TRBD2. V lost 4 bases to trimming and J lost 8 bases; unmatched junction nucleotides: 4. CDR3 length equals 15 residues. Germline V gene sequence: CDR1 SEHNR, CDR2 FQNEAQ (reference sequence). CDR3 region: CASSSRTSGRYEQFF. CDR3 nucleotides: TGTGCCAGCAGCTCCAGGACTAGCGGGAGGTATGAGCAGTTCTTC.

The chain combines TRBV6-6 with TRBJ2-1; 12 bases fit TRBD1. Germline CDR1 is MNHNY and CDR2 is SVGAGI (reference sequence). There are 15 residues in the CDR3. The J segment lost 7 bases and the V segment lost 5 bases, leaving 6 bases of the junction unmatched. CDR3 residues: CASSGDRGQGNEQFF. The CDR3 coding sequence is TGTGCCAGCAGTGGGGACAGGGGGCAAGGAAATGAGCAGTTCTTC.

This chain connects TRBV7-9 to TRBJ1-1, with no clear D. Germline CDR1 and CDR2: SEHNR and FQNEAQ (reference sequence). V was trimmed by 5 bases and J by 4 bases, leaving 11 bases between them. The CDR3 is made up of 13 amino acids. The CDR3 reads CASSTALTTEAFF. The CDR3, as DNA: TGTGCCAGCAGCACGGCCTTGACCACTGAAGCTTTCTTT. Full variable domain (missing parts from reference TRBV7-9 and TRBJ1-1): DTGVSQNPRHKITKRGQNVTFRCDPISEHNRLYWYRQTLGQGPEFLTYFQNEAQLEKSRLLSDRFSAERPKGSFSTLEIQRTEQGDSAMYLCASSTALTTEAFFGQGTRLTVV.

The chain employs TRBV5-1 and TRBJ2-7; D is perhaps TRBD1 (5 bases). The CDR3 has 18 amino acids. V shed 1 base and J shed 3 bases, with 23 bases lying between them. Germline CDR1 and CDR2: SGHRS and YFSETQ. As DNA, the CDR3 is TGCGCCAGCAGCTTGTCGGGCAGGGTCACCTCTTTACTCTACGAGCAGTACTTC. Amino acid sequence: CASSLSGRVTSLLYEQYF.